Each of the 27 T cell receptor beta chains below was sequenced from the same sample in a study of vaccination and CD4 T cells after COVID-19 (dated by TCRdb to 2022 to 2024). Preparation of the library involved PCR. For sequencing, an Illumina iSeq 100 was employed. DNA from cultured CD4+ T cells underwent TCR sequencing with the Oncomine TCR Beta short-read assay at the Johns Hopkins FTIC core. The public reads were reprocessed in TCRdb via fastp at Q25 and MiXCR, keeping in-frame beta chains. Here each entry gathers all rows of one CDR3 protein and keeps the most common genes and DNA. The sample table shows some 14,000 distinct CDR3 sequences, and 65% to 80% are seen once. In total, the top ten clones hold 15% to 20% of the sample. Their cognate antigens are unknown. The treatment or condition label corresponds to: roughly 11-day PBMC culture with coronavirus spike peptide pools or control peptides (ViraFEST assay).

Material for sequencing was CD4+ T cells from blood, cultured in vitro. The receptor set was obtained from a human donor who had recovered from COVID-19.

The chain is built from TRBV6-2 or TRBV6-3 and TRBJ1-1, with 7 bases aligning to TRBD1. Trimming removed 6 bases from V and 11 bases from J; junction bases left unmatched: 18. CDR3 size: 15 residues. From germline, CDR1 is MNHEY and CDR2 SVGEGT. The chain's CDR3 is CASRALTRGQVRAFF. The CDR3 coding sequence is TGTGCCAGCAGAGCACTTACGAGGGGGCAGGTTCGGGCTTTCTTT.

The chain employs TRBV25-1 and TRBJ2-7, with D perhaps TRBD2 (5 bases). The CDR3 totals 14 residues. V lost 1 base, J lost 0 bases, and 7 bases lay in between. The germline V gene has CDR1 MGHDK and CDR2 SYGVNS. The DNA for the CDR3 is TGTGCCAGCAGTGAATCGGGGTACTCCTACGAGCAGTACTTC. Its protein product is CASSESGYSYEQYF.

This clonotype was seen a single time. CDR3: CASSLEAIGSSYEQYF. Here the CDR3 DNA reads TGTGCCAGCAGCTTGGAGGCGATCGGGAGCTCCTACGAGCAGTACTTC. The V gene is TRBV7-2, the J gene TRBJ2-7; D perhaps matches TRBD2 (6 bases). CDR3 length equals 16 residues. V was pared by 3 bases and J by 0 bases, with 15 bases between. Germline V gives CDR1 SGHTA, CDR2 FQGNSA.

This chain connects TRBV29-1 to TRBJ1-2; 9 nucleotides align to TRBD1. Germline CDR1 is SQVTM and CDR2 is ANQGSEA. V lost 8 bases and J lost 8; bases outside the gene matches: 9. The CDR3 is 12 residues long. DNA for the CDR3: TGCAGCTTCTTTGGGACAGGGATCGGCTACACCTTC. Translating it yields CSFFGTGIGYTF.

This clonotype is a singleton in its sample. The rearrangement joins TRBV6-1 to TRBJ1-1; 7 nucleotides align to TRBD1. The CDR3 is 12 residues long. J gave up 11 bases and V 5 bases, and 8 bases lay outside the gene matches. Germline CDR1 MNHNS, CDR2 SASEGT. DNA of the CDR3: TGTGCCAGCAGTATACAGGGGACGCGGGCTTTCTTT. Residues: CASSIQGTRAFF.

This clonotype is a singleton in its sample. The V call is TRBV7-6, the J call TRBJ2-3; no clear D. The CDR3 is 15 residues long. Trimming stripped 0 bases from V and 2 bases from J, with 9 bases between. CDR1 is SGHVS, CDR2 FNYEAQ, per germline. The CDR3 loop is CASSLASVVTDTQYF. The CDR3 DNA sequence: TGTGCCAGCAGCTTAGCCTCCGTGGTCACAGATACGCAGTATTTT.

The chain combines TRBV11-2 with TRBJ1-5; D unclear. Looked up from germline, CDR1 is SGHAT and CDR2 is FQNNGV. The CDR3 spans 14 residues. V was cut by 3 bases and J by 5 bases, with 11 bases left in between. The CDR3 region is CASSFRPADQPQHF. The CDR3 region has the DNA TGTGCCAGCAGCTTCCGACCCGCCGATCAGCCCCAGCATTTT.

This rearrangement joins TRBV30 to TRBJ1-1; tentative D call: TRBD1 (5 bases). Looked up from germline, CDR1 is GTSNPN and CDR2 is SVGIG (reference sequence). This CDR3 region has 14 residues. V was pared by 4 bases and J by 4 bases, with 16 bases between. CDR3 in DNA: TGTGCCTGGACGATGGGCGGGGGAGGCACTGAAGCTTTCTTT. It specifies CAWTMGGGGTEAFF.

The sample holds one count of this clonotype. The chain combines TRBV6-5 with TRBJ2-7; 7 positions match TRBD2. Trimming at V came to 2 bases and at J to 4 bases, leaving 8 bases not matched to a gene. This CDR3 has 15 residues. Germline loops: CDR1 MNHEY, CDR2 SVGAGI. CDR3 sequence reads: CASSYPASGRYEQYF. In DNA form, the CDR3 reads TGTGCCAGCAGTTACCCGGCTAGCGGAAGGTACGAGCAGTACTTC.

The chain employs TRBV7-2 and TRBJ2-2; tentative D call: TRBD1 (7 bases). The CDR3 spans 17 residues. The germline V gene encodes CDR1 SGHTA and CDR2 FQGNSA. Trimming shortened V by 6 bases and J by 5 bases, and 22 bases separated the two germline ends. DNA for the CDR3: TGTGCCAGCAGTTTAACCCCCCTCAGGGGGAGGACCGGGGAGCTGTTTTTT. Translated, it gives CASSLTPLRGRTGELFF.

V gene TRBV19 combines with J gene TRBJ1-5; the D gene is possibly TRBD1 (5 bases). The germline V and J ends were trimmed by 1 base and 5 bases, with 12 bases remaining between them. This CDR3 spans 15 amino acids. Germline V gene lookup returns CDR1 LNHDA and CDR2 SQIVND (reference sequence). This CDR3 is CASSIGGRGYQPQHF. CDR3 DNA: TGTGCCAGTAGTATAGGGGGCAGAGGGTATCAGCCCCAGCATTTT.

This clonotype appeared once. The chain has TRBV7-6 and TRBJ1-6, with TRBD1 as a possible D gene (5 bases). The CDR3 is 15 residues long. With 1 base removed from V and 7 bases from J, the gap between germline ends came to 11 bases. Germline V lookup: CDR1 SGHVS, CDR2 FNYEAQ. CDR3 DNA sequence: TGTGCCAGCAGCTTAGGGGCAGGGACGAATTCACCCCTCCACTTT. Protein product: CASSLGAGTNSPLHF.

The chain uses TRBV11-2 and TRBJ1-1; 7 bases fit TRBD1. J lost 0 bases, V lost 5 bases, and 6 bases had no gene match. CDR3 size: 15 residues. In germline, CDR1 is SGHAT, CDR2 FQNNGV. The CDR3 coding sequence is TGTGCCAGCAGCCCCCAACAGGGGATGAACACTGAAGCTTTCTTT. It translates to CASSPQQGMNTEAFF.

The chain couples TRBV6-2 or TRBV6-3 to TRBJ1-2, with TRBD1 matching over 9 bases. Losses at the gene ends were 5 bases for V and 5 bases for J; bases not matched to a gene: 9. CDR1 is MNHEY, CDR2 SVGEGT, per germline. CDR3 length: 15 amino acids. This CDR3 reads CASSKQGALGYGYTF. Written as DNA, the CDR3 is TGTGCCAGCAGTAAACAGGGGGCCCTCGGATATGGCTACACCTTC.

J is TRBJ1-3 and V is TRBV6-1; D remains unclear. Trimming removed 6 bases from V and 0 bases from J, with 12 bases in between. This CDR3 spans 15 amino acids. Per germline, CDR1 MNHNS and CDR2 SASEGT. CDR3 sequence reads: CASRPGRASGNTIYF. In nucleotides, the CDR3 is TGTGCCAGCAGGCCGGGTAGGGCCTCTGGAAACACCATATATTTT.

This clonotype was detected only a few times. The genes are TRBV20-1 and TRBJ2-7, with TRBD1 identical over 8 bases. Germline CDR1 reads DFQATT; CDR2 reads SNEGSKA (reference sequence). The CDR3 runs to 14 residues. V shed 1 base and J 5 bases; nucleotides not matched to a gene: 7. The CDR3 sequence: CSARGRTGMDEQYF. The CDR3 DNA sequence: TGCAGTGCTAGAGGCCGGACAGGGATGGACGAGCAGTACTTC.

The chain couples TRBV20-1 to TRBJ1-6; TRBD1 agrees at 8 bases. CDR3 size: 14 residues. Trimming cost V 2 bases and J 13 bases; bases outside gene matches: 10. Germline V gives CDR1 DFQATT, CDR2 SNEGSKA (reference sequence). This CDR3 is CSARTGQGPGPLHF. DNA for the CDR3: TGCAGTGCTAGAACCGGACAGGGCCCAGGCCCCCTCCACTTT.

This rearrangement joins TRBV27 to TRBJ1-3; TRBD1 agrees at 8 bases. The CDR3 consists of 17 residues. The germline gives CDR1 MNHEY, CDR2 SMNVEV (reference sequence). With V trimmed by 2 bases and J by 2 bases, 8 bases remained unmatched. In DNA form, the CDR3 reads TGTGCCAGCAGTTTAGTAGGACAGGGAACCGCTGGAAACACCATATATTTT. Protein sequence: CASSLVGQGTAGNTIYF.

This sequence joins TRBV6-4 and TRBJ1-2; D not certain. The CDR3 totals 13 residues. In germline, CDR1 is MRHNA, CDR2 SNTAGT. V lost 3 bases and J 8 bases, leaving 13 bases between the germline ends. CDR3 DNA sequence: TGTGCCAGCAGTGAAGGTTCGGCGGGCGGCTACACCTTC. Translating it yields CASSEGSAGGYTF.

This clonotype was picked up a small number of times. In nucleotides, the CDR3 is TGTGCCAGCACCCCCCATTTCGAGCAATATGGCTACACCTTC. Translation gives CASTPHFEQYGYTF. The V and J genes are TRBV6-1 and TRBJ1-2; no definite D call. Trimming took off 7 bases at V and 5 bases at J, with 17 bases between the two ends. CDR1 and CDR2 (germline): MNHNS, SASEGT. The CDR3 sequence is 14 residues long.

This chain connects TRBV15 to TRBJ2-3; 10 bases map to TRBD2. Germline trimming cut 2 bases from V and 6 bases from J; bases unmatched to any gene: 8. CDR1 is LNHNV and CDR2 is YYDKDF in the germline V gene (reference sequence). The CDR3 runs 16 residues. The CDR3 nucleotides are TGTGCCACCAGCAGATCCAGCGGGAGGGCCTGGGATACGCAGTATTTT. Translated: CATSRSSGRAWDTQYF.

This clonotype was observed a few times. The chain combines TRBV20-1 with TRBJ1-2; 7 bases are a match to TRBD1. V lost 6 bases to trimming and J lost 7 bases; unmatched junction nucleotides: 14. Per the germline V gene, CDR1 is DFQATT and CDR2 is SNEGSKA (reference sequence). The CDR3 loop spans 14 amino acids. The CDR3 region is CSAPSPQGEGGYTF. The CDR3 coding sequence is TGCAGTGCACCGAGCCCCCAGGGGGAAGGTGGCTACACCTTC.

The chain links TRBV7-2 to TRBJ2-3; possibly TRBD2 for D (5 bases). Germline V gives CDR1 SGHTA, CDR2 FQGNSA. The CDR3 is 13 amino acids. V lost 7 bases to trimming and J lost 2 bases, with 10 bases between them. CDR3 DNA sequence: TGTGCCAGCAAGGAGCGGATCACAGATACGCAGTATTTT. Translated, it gives CASKERITDTQYF.

This rearrangement joins TRBV11-3 to TRBJ2-7; D perhaps matches TRBD1 (6 bases). V was cut by 1 base and J by 2 bases, with 18 bases left in between. The CDR3 has 17 amino acids. Looked up from germline, CDR1 is SGHNT and CDR2 is YENEEA. DNA of the CDR3: TGTGCCAGCAGCTTAGGCCATGCCCGTGACAGGACCTACGAGCAGTACTTC. It encodes CASSLGHARDRTYEQYF. Full variable domain (rest looked up from reference TRBV11-3 and TRBJ2-7): EAGVVQSPRYKIIEKKQPVAFWCNPISGHNTLYWYLQNLGQGPELLIRYENEEAVDDSQLPKDRFSAERLKGVDSTLKIQPAELGDSAVYLCASSLGHARDRTYEQYFGPGTRLTVT.

This clonotype was seen a handful of times. The rearrangement joins TRBV6-1 to TRBJ2-3, with 9 bases fitting TRBD2. Germline CDR1 MNHNS, CDR2 SASEGT. This CDR3 region has 18 residues. V was clipped by 4 bases and J by 1 base; unmatched bases: 12. The CDR3 loop is CASSAIPEASGGTDTQYF. The CDR3 DNA reads as TGTGCCAGCAGTGCCATCCCTGAGGCTAGCGGGGGCACAGATACGCAGTATTTT.

This clonotype appeared once. The chain joins TRBV6-1 to TRBJ1-2; D might be TRBD1 (6 bases). Trimming left V 6 bases short and J 3 bases short, with 14 bases between. This CDR3 is 14 amino acids long. Germline V gene lookup returns CDR1 MNHNS and CDR2 SASEGT. CDR3: CASSQTGTDYGYTF. The CDR3 DNA follows: TGTGCCAGCAGCCAAACAGGGACTGACTATGGCTACACCTTC.

The chain uses TRBV30 and TRBJ1-6, with 7 bases lining up with TRBD1. The CDR3 runs to 13 residues. The junction had 6 bases not matched to a gene; V was cut back by 3 bases and J by 10 bases. Germline CDR1 is GTSNPN and CDR2 is SVGIG (reference sequence). CDR3 protein: CAWRQNRGSPLHF. Here the CDR3 DNA reads TGTGCCTGGAGGCAGAACAGGGGATCACCCCTCCACTTT.